Listed below are T cell receptor beta chains from one sample, sequenced in a study of Graves' ophthalmopathy and Graves' hyperthyroidism. In TCRdb, the multiplex PCR reads were re-called with MiXCR into one record per CDR3 protein. The sample lists 900,000 to 1,200,000 distinct CDR3 sequences; around a third were seen once. Sequences were obtained from peripheral blood or thyroid tissue (not recorded which). The receptors here all came from an adult man with Graves' hyperthyroidism. The CDR3 runs from the conserved cysteine through the conserved F or W. Fields, in order: J gene, V gene, clone size, D gene, CDR3 protein, CDR3 DNA. A D gene is named only where the DNA matches it firmly. Part of the rows lack a size; the others show once, few, many or a class for expanded clones.

J: TRBJ1-1
V: TRBV9
size: few
D: NA
CDR3: CASSVGSMGPEAFF
DNA: TGTGCCAGCAGCGTAGGTTCCATGGGGCCTGAAGCTTTCTTT

J: TRBJ1-2
V: TRBV27
size: NA
D: TRBD1
CDR3: CASSWKGQGHGYTF
DNA: TGTGCCAGCAGTTGGAAGGGACAGGGACATGGCTACACCTTC

J: TRBJ2-5
V: TRBV12-3/TRBV12-4
size: NA
D: TRBD2
CDR3: CASSSSGTSGETQYF
DNA: TGTGCCAGCAGTTCCTCCGGGACTAGCGGGGAGACCCAGTACTTC

J: TRBJ1-2
V: TRBV12-3/TRBV12-4
size: many
D: TRBD1
CDR3: CASSYGTANGYTF
DNA: TGTGCCAGTTCATACGGGACAGCGAATGGCTACACCTTC

J: TRBJ2-5
V: TRBV25-1
size: many
D: TRBD2
CDR3: CASGVPGGGETQYF
DNA: TGTGCCAGCGGAGTCCCGGGAGGGGGAGAGACCCAGTACTTC

J: TRBJ1-1
V: TRBV7-9
size: many
D: NA
CDR3: CASSSGPLNTEAFF
DNA: TGTGCCAGCAGCTCGGGACCCCTGAACACTGAAGCTTTCTTT

J: TRBJ2-2
V: TRBV7-9
size: few
D: NA
CDR3: CASSFGGRLNTGELFF
DNA: TGTGCCAGCAGCTTTGGAGGGAGGCTCAACACCGGGGAGCTGTTTTTT

J: TRBJ1-1
V: TRBV20-1
size: few
D: TRBD1
CDR3: CSAEDPGQGGFPEAFF
DNA: TGCAGTGCTGAGGACCCGGGACAGGGGGGATTCCCTGAAGCTTTCTTT

J: TRBJ2-5
V: TRBV5-6
size: once
D: NA
CDR3: CASSLVRRGLETQYF
DNA: TGTGCCAGCAGCTTAGTACGAAGAGGGCTAGAGACCCAGTACTTC

J: TRBJ1-2
V: TRBV19
size: NA
D: NA
CDR3: CASSTDNYGYTF
DNA: TGTGCCAGTAGTACAGACAACTATGGCTACACCTTC

J: TRBJ2-7
V: TRBV6-1
size: few
D: TRBD2
CDR3: CASSELLAVSYEQYF
DNA: TGTGCCAGCAGTGAATTGCTAGCGGTCTCCTACGAGCAGTACTTC

J: TRBJ2-2
V: TRBV19
size: many
D: NA
CDR3: CASPVANTGELFF
DNA: TGTGCCAGTCCCGTGGCGAACACCGGGGAGCTGTTTTTT

J: TRBJ1-3
V: TRBV14
size: many
D: NA
CDR3: CASSPQRNSGNTIYF
DNA: TGTGCCAGCAGCCCACAGAGGAACTCTGGAAACACCATATATTTT

J: TRBJ2-7
V: TRBV6-5
size: NA
D: NA
CDR3: CASSYIGSSYEQYF
DNA: TGTGCCAGCAGTTACATCGGCTCTTCATACGAGCAGTACTTC

J: TRBJ1-4
V: TRBV6-6
size: NA
D: TRBD1
CDR3: CASSRQGGKLFF
DNA: TGTGCCAGCAGTCGACAGGGGGGAAAACTGTTTTTT

J: TRBJ2-7
V: TRBV7-3
size: NA
D: TRBD1
CDR3: CASGPGQGFYEQYF
DNA: TGTGCCAGCGGTCCGGGACAGGGGTTTTACGAGCAGTACTTC

J: TRBJ2-7
V: TRBV7-2
size: NA
D: NA
CDR3: CASSSMGPKQYF
DNA: TGTGCCAGCAGCTCAATGGGACCGAAGCAGTACTTC

J: TRBJ1-2
V: TRBV19
size: NA
D: NA
CDR3: CASTLGGPSYGYTF
DNA: TGTGCCAGTACGCTCGGGGGGCCCAGCTATGGCTACACCTTC

J: TRBJ2-2
V: TRBV6-6
size: NA
D: NA
CDR3: CASSVTGGTGELFF
DNA: TGTGCCAGCAGTGTGACAGGCGGCACCGGGGAGCTGTTTTTT

J: TRBJ1-1
V: TRBV5-1
size: many
D: NA
CDR3: CASRTGQSNTEAFF
DNA: TGCGCCAGCCGGACGGGACAAAGTAACACTGAAGCTTTCTTT

J: TRBJ1-5
V: TRBV28
size: few
D: NA
CDR3: CASRPGFHGNQPQHF
DNA: TGTGCCAGCAGGCCAGGGTTTCACGGCAATCAGCCCCAGCATTTT

J: TRBJ1-5
V: TRBV7-3
size: once
D: NA
CDR3: CASSVSSGSYETQHF
DNA: TGTGCCAGCAGCGTCTCTAGCGGGAGTTATGAGACCCAGCATTTT

J: TRBJ1-2
V: TRBV11-2
size: few
D: NA
CDR3: CASSLGQDNYGYTF
DNA: TGTGCCAGCAGCTTAGGTCAGGATAACTATGGCTACACCTTC

J: TRBJ1-1
V: TRBV30
size: few
D: TRBD1
CDR3: CAWRPGQGVNTEAFF
DNA: TGTGCCTGGAGGCCGGGACAGGGGGTCAACACTGAAGCTTTCTTT

J: TRBJ2-5
V: TRBV2
size: many
D: TRBD1
CDR3: CASTTTDRGAGETQYF
DNA: TGTGCCAGCACCACCACCGACAGGGGGGCGGGAGAGACCCAGTACTTC

J: TRBJ1-2
V: TRBV3-1
size: many
D: TRBD1
CDR3: CASSHRTTGSGYTF
DNA: TGTGCCAGCAGCCACCGAACGACAGGGTCTGGCTACACCTTC

J: TRBJ2-5
V: TRBV7-8
size: NA
D: NA
CDR3: CASSFPPGQRKETQYF
DNA: TGTGCCAGCAGCTTCCCCCCGGGTCAGCGTAAAGAGACCCAGTACTTC

J: TRBJ1-4
V: TRBV2
size: NA
D: NA
CDR3: CASRKLFF
DNA: TGTGCCAGCAGGAAACTGTTTTTT

J: TRBJ1-2
V: TRBV20-1
size: many
D: TRBD1
CDR3: CSAGGTGEDRYGYTF
DNA: TGCAGTGCTGGGGGGACAGGGGAAGATCGGTATGGCTACACCTTC

J: TRBJ1-1
V: TRBV15
size: many
D: NA
CDR3: CATSRDRQAEAFF
DNA: TGTGCCACCAGCAGAGATCGGCAGGCTGAAGCTTTCTTT

J: TRBJ1-2
V: TRBV20-1
size: few
D: NA
CDR3: CSAALGYTF
DNA: TGCAGTGCAGCCTTAGGCTACACCTTC

J: TRBJ1-3
V: TRBV13
size: NA
D: NA
CDR3: CASSSRDTIYF
DNA: TGTGCCAGCAGCTCCCGGGACACCATATATTTT

J: TRBJ1-1
V: TRBV10-1
size: many
D: NA
CDR3: CASSDEVNTEAFF
DNA: TGCGCCAGCAGTGATGAAGTGAACACTGAAGCTTTCTTT

J: TRBJ1-1
V: TRBV29-1
size: few
D: NA
CDR3: CSVGGRAEAFF
DNA: TGCAGCGTTGGGGGCAGGGCTGAAGCTTTCTTT

J: TRBJ1-2
V: TRBV7-3
size: NA
D: TRBD1
CDR3: CASSLTGYGGYTF
DNA: TGTGCCAGCAGCTTGACAGGGTATGGTGGCTACACCTTC

J: TRBJ1-2
V: TRBV14
size: NA
D: NA
CDR3: CASSQVGTKDGYTF
DNA: TGTGCCAGCAGTCAAGTTGGGACAAAGGATGGCTACACCTTC

J: TRBJ1-2
V: TRBV7-8
size: NA
D: NA
CDR3: CASRSGTSVYGYTF
DNA: TGTGCCAGCAGGTCTGGGACATCAGTCTATGGCTACACCTTC

J: TRBJ2-6
V: TRBV4-3
size: many
D: NA
CDR3: CASSQDGTTGANVLTF
DNA: TGCGCCAGCAGCCAAGACGGGACAACTGGGGCCAACGTCCTGACTTTC

J: TRBJ2-6
V: TRBV2
size: NA
D: NA
CDR3: CASSEYVGANVLTF
DNA: TGTGCCAGCAGTGAATACGTCGGGGCCAACGTCCTGACTTTC

J: TRBJ1-5
V: TRBV7-9
size: NA
D: NA
CDR3: CASSLRTTSNQPQHF
DNA: TGTGCCAGCAGCTTACGGACAACGAGCAATCAGCCCCAGCATTTT

J: TRBJ2-7
V: TRBV20-1
size: many
D: NA
CDR3: CSARAGTDYEQYF
DNA: TGCAGTGCTAGGGCCGGTACGGACTACGAGCAGTACTTC

J: TRBJ1-2
V: TRBV7-9
size: NA
D: TRBD1
CDR3: CASSLVARGAAGYTF
DNA: TGTGCCAGCAGCTTAGTTGCCAGGGGGGCCGCTGGCTACACCTTC

J: TRBJ1-1
V: TRBV19
size: many
D: TRBD1
CDR3: CASSNQGVAEAFF
DNA: TGTGCCAGTAGCAACCAGGGGGTAGCTGAAGCTTTCTTT

J: TRBJ1-2
V: TRBV28
size: NA
D: NA
CDR3: CASTVRARYGYTF
DNA: TGTGCCAGCACCGTGAGGGCTCGCTATGGCTACACCTTC

J: TRBJ1-2
V: TRBV10-3
size: many
D: TRBD1
CDR3: CAISEPGTGGAYGYTF
DNA: TGTGCCATCAGTGAGCCCGGGACAGGGGGCGCGTATGGCTACACCTTC

J: TRBJ2-2
V: TRBV29-1
size: few
D: NA
CDR3: CSAERAGDNTGELFF
DNA: TGCAGCGCCGAGAGGGCAGGAGATAACACCGGGGAGCTGTTTTTT

J: TRBJ1-1
V: TRBV19
size: few
D: NA
CDR3: CASSIQVVAFF
DNA: TGTGCCAGTAGTATCCAGGTGGTGGCTTTCTTT

J: TRBJ2-7
V: TRBV27
size: few
D: TRBD2
CDR3: CASRVGTSGSQYF
DNA: TGTGCCAGCAGAGTCGGGACTAGCGGGAGTCAGTACTTC

J: TRBJ1-1
V: TRBV11-2
size: many
D: TRBD1
CDR3: CASSVTQGAVAFF
DNA: TGTGCCAGCAGCGTGACGCAGGGGGCAGTTGCTTTCTTT

J: TRBJ2-7
V: TRBV15
size: few
D: TRBD1
CDR3: CATGSGAGDRGLRIYEQYF
DNA: TGTGCCACCGGCAGCGGGGCAGGGGACAGGGGGCTTCGAATCTACGAGCAGTACTTC